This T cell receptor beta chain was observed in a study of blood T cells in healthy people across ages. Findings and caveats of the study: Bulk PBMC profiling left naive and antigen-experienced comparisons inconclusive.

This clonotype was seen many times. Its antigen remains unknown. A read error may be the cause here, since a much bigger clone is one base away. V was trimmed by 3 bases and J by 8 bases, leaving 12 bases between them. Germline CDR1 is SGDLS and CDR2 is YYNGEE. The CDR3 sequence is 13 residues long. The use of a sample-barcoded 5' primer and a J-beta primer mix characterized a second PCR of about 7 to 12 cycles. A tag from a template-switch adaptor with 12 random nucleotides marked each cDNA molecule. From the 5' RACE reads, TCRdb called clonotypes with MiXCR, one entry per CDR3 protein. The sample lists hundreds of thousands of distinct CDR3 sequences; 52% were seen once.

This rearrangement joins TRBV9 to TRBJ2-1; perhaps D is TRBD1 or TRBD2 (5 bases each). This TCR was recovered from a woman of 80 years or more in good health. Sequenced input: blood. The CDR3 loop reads CASSGEQGYEQFF. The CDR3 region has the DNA TGTGCCAGCAGCGGGGAGCAGGGCTATGAGCAGTTCTTC. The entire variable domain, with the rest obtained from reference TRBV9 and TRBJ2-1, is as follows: DSGVTQTPKHLITATGQRVTLRCSPRSGDLSVYWYQQSLDQGLQFLIQYYNGEERAKGNILERFSAQQFPDLHSELNLSSLELGDSALYFCASSGEQGYEQFFGPGTRLTVL.